This record concerns one T cell receptor (beta chain) sequence. Noted time point: sample taken at primary tumor resection. Extraction of whole RNA from tumor, nontumor lung or frozen PBMC preceded unsorted sequencing. The donors comprised approximately 72 untreated early-stage non-small cell lung cancer patients. This CDR3 spans 14 amino acids. With 1 base removed from V and 5 bases from J, the gap between germline ends came to 11 bases. Germline CDR1 and CDR2: SGHTA and FQGNSA. This specimen belongs to a study of spatial heterogeneity in lung cancer. Study background: Mean representation of each unique TCR and UMI combination in the raw reads exceeded nine occurrences.

All TCR cDNA molecules were individually tagged with a unique molecular identifier. Each CDR3 protein gets one entry after TCRdb re-called the 5' RACE reads with MiXCR. The sample has about 85,000 distinct CDR3 sequences, about 20% seen once. The sample here was PBMCs, taken at surgery. The rearrangement uses TRBV7-2 and TRBJ1-1, with D possibly being TRBD1 (6 bases). The origin of this receptor is a male donor with early-stage non-small cell lung cancer. Written as DNA, the CDR3 is TGTGCCAGCAGCTTAGTCAGGGGCAGTACTGAAGCTTTCTTT. This translates into CASSLVRGSTEAFF.